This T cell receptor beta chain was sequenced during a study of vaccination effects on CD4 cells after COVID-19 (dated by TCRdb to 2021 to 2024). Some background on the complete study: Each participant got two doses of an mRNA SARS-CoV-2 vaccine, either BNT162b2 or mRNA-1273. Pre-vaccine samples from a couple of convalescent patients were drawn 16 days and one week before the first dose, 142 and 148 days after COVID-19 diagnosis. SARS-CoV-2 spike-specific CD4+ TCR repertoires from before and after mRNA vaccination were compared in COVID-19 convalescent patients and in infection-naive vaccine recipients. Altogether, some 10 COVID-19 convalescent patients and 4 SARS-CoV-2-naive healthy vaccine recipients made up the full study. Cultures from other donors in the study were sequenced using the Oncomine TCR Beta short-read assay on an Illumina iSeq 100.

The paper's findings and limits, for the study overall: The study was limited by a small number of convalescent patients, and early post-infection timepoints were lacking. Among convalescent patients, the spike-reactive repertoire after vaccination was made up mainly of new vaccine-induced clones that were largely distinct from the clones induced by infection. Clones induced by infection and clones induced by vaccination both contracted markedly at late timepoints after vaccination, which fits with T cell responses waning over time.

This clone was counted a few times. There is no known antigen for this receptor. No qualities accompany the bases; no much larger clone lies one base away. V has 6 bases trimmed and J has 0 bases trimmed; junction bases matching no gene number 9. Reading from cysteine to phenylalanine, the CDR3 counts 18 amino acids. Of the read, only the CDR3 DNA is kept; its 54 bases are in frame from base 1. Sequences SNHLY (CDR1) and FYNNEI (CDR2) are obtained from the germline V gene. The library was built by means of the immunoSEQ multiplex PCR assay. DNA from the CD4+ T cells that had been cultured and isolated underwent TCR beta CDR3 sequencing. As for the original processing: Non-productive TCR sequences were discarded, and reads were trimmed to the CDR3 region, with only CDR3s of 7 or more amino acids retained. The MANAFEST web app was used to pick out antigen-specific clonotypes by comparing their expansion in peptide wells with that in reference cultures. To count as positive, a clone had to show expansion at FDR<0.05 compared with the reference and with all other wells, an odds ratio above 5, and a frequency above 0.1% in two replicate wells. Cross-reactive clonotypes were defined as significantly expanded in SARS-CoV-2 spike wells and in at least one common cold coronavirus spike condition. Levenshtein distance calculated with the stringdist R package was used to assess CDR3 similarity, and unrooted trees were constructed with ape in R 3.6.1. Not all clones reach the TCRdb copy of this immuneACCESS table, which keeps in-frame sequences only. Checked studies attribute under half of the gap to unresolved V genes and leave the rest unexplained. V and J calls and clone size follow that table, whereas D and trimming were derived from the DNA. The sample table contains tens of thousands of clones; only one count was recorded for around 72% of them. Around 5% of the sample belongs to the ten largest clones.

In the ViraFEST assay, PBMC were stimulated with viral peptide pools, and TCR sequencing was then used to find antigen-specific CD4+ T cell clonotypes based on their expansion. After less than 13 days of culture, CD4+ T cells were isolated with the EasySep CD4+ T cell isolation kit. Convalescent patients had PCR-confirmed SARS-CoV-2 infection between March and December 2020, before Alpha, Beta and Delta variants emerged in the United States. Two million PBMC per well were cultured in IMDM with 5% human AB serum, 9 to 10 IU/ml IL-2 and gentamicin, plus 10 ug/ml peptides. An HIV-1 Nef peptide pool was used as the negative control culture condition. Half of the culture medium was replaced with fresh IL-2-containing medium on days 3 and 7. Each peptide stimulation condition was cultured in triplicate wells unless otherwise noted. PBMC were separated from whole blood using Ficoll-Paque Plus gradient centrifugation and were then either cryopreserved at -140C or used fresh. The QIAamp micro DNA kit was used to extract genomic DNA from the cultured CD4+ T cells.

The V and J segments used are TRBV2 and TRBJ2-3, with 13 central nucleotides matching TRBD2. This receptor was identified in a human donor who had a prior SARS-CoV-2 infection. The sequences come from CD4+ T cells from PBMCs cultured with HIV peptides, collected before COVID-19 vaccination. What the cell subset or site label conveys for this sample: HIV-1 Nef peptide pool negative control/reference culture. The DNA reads TGTGCCAGCAGAACCGGGACTAGCGGGGAGCCTAGCACAGATACGCAGTATTTT. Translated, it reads CASRTGTSGEPSTDTQYF.